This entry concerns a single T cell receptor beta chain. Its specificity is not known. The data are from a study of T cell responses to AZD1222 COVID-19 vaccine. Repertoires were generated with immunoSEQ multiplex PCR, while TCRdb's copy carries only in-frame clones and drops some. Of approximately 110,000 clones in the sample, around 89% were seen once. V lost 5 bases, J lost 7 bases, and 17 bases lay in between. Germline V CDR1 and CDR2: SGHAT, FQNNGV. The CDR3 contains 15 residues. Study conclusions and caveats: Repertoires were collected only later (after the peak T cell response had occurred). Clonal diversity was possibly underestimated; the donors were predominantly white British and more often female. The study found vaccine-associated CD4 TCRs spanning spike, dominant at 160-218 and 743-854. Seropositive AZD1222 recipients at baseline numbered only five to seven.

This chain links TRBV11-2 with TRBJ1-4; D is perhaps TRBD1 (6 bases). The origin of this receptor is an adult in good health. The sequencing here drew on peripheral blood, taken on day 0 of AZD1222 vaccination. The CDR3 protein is CASSSRQARGEKLFF. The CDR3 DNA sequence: TGTGCCAGCAGCAGCAGACAGGCTAGGGGTGAAAAACTGTTTTTT.